This TCR beta chain derives from a study of T cell responses to AZD1222 COVID-19 vaccine. Using immunoSEQ multiplex PCR, the repertoire was profiled, and TCRdb retains in-frame clones only, with some absent. The table has 85,000 to 90,000 clones, roughly 87% seen once; the top ten hold 2.2%. The TCR comes from an adult in good health. This specimen was peripheral blood, taken on day 0 of AZD1222 vaccination.

CDR3 in amino acids: CASSRDTSGGNTIYF. CDR3 in DNA: TGTGCCAGCTCCCGGGACACATCAGGTGGAAACACCATATATTTT. The chain combines TRBV18 with TRBJ1-3; weak D call: TRBD1 (6 bases). Germline V lookup: CDR1 KGHSH, CDR2 LQKENI. The CDR3 extends over 15 amino acids. With 6 bases removed from V and 3 bases from J, the gap between germline ends came to 15 bases. Full variable domain (rest looked up from reference TRBV18 and TRBJ1-3): NAGVMQNPRHLVRRRGQEARLRCSPMKGHSHVYWYRQLPEEGLKFMVYLQKENIIDESGMPKERFSAEFPKEGPSILRIQQVVRGDSAAYFCASSRDTSGGNTIYFGEGSWLTVV.